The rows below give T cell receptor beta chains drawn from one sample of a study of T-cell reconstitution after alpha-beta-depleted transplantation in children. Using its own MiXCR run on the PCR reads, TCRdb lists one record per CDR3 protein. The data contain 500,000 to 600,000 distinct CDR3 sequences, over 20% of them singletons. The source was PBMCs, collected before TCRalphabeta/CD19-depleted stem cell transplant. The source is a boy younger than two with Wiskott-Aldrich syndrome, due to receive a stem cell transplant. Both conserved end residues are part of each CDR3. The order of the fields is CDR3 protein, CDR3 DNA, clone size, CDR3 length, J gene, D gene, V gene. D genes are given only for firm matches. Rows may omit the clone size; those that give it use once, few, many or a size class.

CDR3: CASRMDYKNIQYF
DNA: TGTGCCAGCAGAATGGACTACAAAAACATTCAGTACTTC
size: few
length: 13
J: TRBJ2-4
D: .
V: TRBV27

CDR3: CASSEAAAITYEQYF
DNA: TGTGCCAGCAGTGAAGCGGCAGCGATCACCTACGAGCAGTACTTC
size: few
length: 15
J: TRBJ2-7
D: .
V: TRBV6-1

CDR3: CSARDGGRGQETQYF
DNA: TGCAGTGCTAGGGACGGAGGCAGGGGCCAAGAGACCCAGTACTTC
size: .
length: 15
J: TRBJ2-5
D: .
V: TRBV20-1

CDR3: CASSPSPGTSFSYEQYF
DNA: TGTGCCAGCTCACCATCCCCGGGGACTAGCTTTTCCTACGAGCAGTACTTC
size: .
length: 17
J: TRBJ2-7
D: TRBD2
V: TRBV18

CDR3: CSARDRVRVPF
DNA: TGCAGTGCTAGAGATAGAGTACGGGTCCCCTTC
size: .
length: 11
J: TRBJ2-1
D: .
V: TRBV20-1

CDR3: CATSRGGTSGPNEQFF
DNA: TGTGCCACCAGCAGAGGGGGGACTAGCGGGCCCAATGAGCAGTTCTTC
size: few
length: 16
J: TRBJ2-1
D: TRBD2
V: TRBV15

CDR3: CASTLAGTDTQYF
DNA: TGTGCCAGCACTCTAGCGGGAACAGATACGCAGTATTTT
size: .
length: 13
J: TRBJ2-3
D: TRBD2
V: TRBV12-3/TRBV12-4

CDR3: CAISAGSGYEQYF
DNA: TGTGCCATCAGTGCCGGGAGCGGCTACGAGCAGTACTTC
size: few
length: 13
J: TRBJ2-7
D: .
V: TRBV10-3

CDR3: CSARWHPNTEAFF
DNA: TGCAGTGCTAGATGGCACCCGAACACTGAAGCTTTCTTT
size: few
length: 13
J: TRBJ1-1
D: .
V: TRBV20-1

CDR3: CASRDTGAYNEQFF
DNA: TGCGCCAGCAGGGACACAGGGGCCTACAATGAGCAGTTCTTC
size: once
length: 14
J: TRBJ2-1
D: TRBD1
V: TRBV4-1

CDR3: CSARGVTSGPASTDTQYF
DNA: TGCAGTGCTAGAGGAGTCACTAGCGGGCCAGCTAGCACAGATACGCAGTATTTT
size: few
length: 18
J: TRBJ2-3
D: TRBD2
V: TRBV20-1

CDR3: CASSRELPLNYNEQFF
DNA: TGTGCCAGCAGCCGAGAGCTCCCGCTGAACTACAATGAGCAGTTCTTC
size: once
length: 16
J: TRBJ2-1
D: .
V: TRBV7-8

CDR3: CASSLFGEGPYEQYF
DNA: TGCGCCAGCAGCTTGTTTGGGGAGGGTCCGTACGAGCAGTACTTC
size: few
length: 15
J: TRBJ2-7
D: TRBD2
V: TRBV5-1

CDR3: CASSPAGYQQETQYF
DNA: TGTGCCAGCAGCCCAGCGGGATACCAACAAGAGACCCAGTACTTC
size: .
length: 15
J: TRBJ2-5
D: TRBD2
V: TRBV28

CDR3: CASSPLREGHTDTQYF
DNA: TGTGCCAGCAGCCCCCTGAGGGAGGGCCACACAGATACGCAGTATTTT
size: .
length: 16
J: TRBJ2-3
D: TRBD2
V: TRBV6-1